These 5 T cell receptor beta chains share one sample of origin, sequenced in a study of T-cell reconstitution after alpha-beta-depleted transplantation in children. Unique molecular identifiers were incorporated into the prepared TCRbeta library. TCRdb redid the calling of the PCR reads with MiXCR, one entry per CDR3 protein. The data contain over 400,000 distinct CDR3 sequences, around two fifths of them singletons. This sample comprised PBMCs, obtained before TCRalphabeta/CD19-depleted stem cell transplant. These receptors all come from a girl aged 2 to 9 with aplastic anemia, due to receive a stem cell transplant.

The V call is TRBV9, the J call TRBJ2-1, with D maybe TRBD2 (5 bases). CDR3 length: 15 amino acids. Trimming took 4 bases from V and 6 from J, leaving 17 bases between them. CDR1 is SGDLS, CDR2 YYNGEE, per germline. The CDR3 DNA reads as TGTGCCAGCAGCCTAGTTCTAAGCGGATCCAATGAGCAGTTCTTC. As protein: CASSLVLSGSNEQFF.

Many counts were recorded for this clonotype. This chain joins TRBV12-3 or TRBV12-4 and TRBJ1-1, with unresolved D. Trimming shortened V by 6 bases and J by 6 bases, and 14 bases separated the two germline ends. The CDR3 is 13 amino acids. The CDR3 nucleotides read TGTGCCAGCAGCTTGACGGGTGGCGCTGAAGCTTTCTTT. Amino acid sequence: CASSLTGGAEAFF.

This clonotype was counted many times. This chain connects TRBV6-1 to TRBJ2-7; TRBD1 matches at 10 bases. The CDR3 is 14 residues long. The germline gives CDR1 MNHNS, CDR2 SASEGT. Unmatched junction bases numbered 5, after V lost 6 bases and J lost 3 bases. CDR3 coding DNA: TGTGCCAGCAGGTTTGGGACAGGGGACTACGAGCAGTACTTC. Translated: CASRFGTGDYEQYF.

The chain combines TRBV5-1 with TRBJ1-1; D is unclear. The CDR3 runs to 14 residues. Germline assignment: CDR1 SGHRS and CDR2 YFSETQ. V lost 2 bases and J 6 bases, leaving 14 bases between the germline ends. CDR3 region: CASSFLMKGAEAFF. The CDR3 bases are TGCGCCAGCAGCTTTCTTATGAAGGGCGCTGAAGCTTTCTTT.

The table lists this clonotype with many counts. The chain employs TRBV20-1 and TRBJ2-5, with D tentatively TRBD2 (7 bases). Germline V gene sequence: CDR1 DFQATT, CDR2 SNEGSKA (reference sequence). The CDR3 totals 13 residues. The CDR3 is CSPHEGGEETQYF. DNA for the CDR3: TGCAGCCCCCATGAGGGGGGGGAAGAGACCCAGTACTTC.